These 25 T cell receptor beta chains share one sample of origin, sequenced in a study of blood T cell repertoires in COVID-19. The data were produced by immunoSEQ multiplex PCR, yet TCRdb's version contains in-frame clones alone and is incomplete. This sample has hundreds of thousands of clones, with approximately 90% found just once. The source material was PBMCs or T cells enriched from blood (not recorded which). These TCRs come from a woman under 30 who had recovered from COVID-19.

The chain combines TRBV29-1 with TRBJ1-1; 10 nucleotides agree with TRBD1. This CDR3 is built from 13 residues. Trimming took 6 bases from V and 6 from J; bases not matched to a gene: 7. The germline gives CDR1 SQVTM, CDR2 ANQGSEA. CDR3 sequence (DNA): TGCAGCGTCACCGGGACAGGGGTTGCTGAAGCTTTCTTT. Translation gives CSVTGTGVAEAFF.

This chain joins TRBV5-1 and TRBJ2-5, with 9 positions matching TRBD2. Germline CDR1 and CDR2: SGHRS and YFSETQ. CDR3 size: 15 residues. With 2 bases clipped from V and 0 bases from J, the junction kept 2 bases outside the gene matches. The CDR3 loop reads CASSLAGGYQETQYF. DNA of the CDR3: TGCGCCAGCAGCTTAGCGGGAGGCTACCAAGAGACCCAGTACTTC. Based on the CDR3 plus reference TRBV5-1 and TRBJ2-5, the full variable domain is KAGVTQTPRYLIKTRGQQVTLSCSPISGHRSVSWYQQTPGQGLQFLFEYFSETQRNKGNFPGRFSGRQFSNSRSEMNVSTLELGDSALYLCASSLAGGYQETQYFGPGTRLLVL.

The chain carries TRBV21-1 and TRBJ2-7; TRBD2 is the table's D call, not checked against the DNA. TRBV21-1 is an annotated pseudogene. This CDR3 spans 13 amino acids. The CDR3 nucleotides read TGTGCCAGCAGCAAAGGTCGAGACTACGAGCAGTACTTC. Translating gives CASSKGRDYEQYF.

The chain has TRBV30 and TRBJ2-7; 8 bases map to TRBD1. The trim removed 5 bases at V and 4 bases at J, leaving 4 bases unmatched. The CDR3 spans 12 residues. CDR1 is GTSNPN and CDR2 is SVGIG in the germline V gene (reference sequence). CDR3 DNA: TGTGCCTGGGACAGGGGAGATTACGAGCAGTACTTC. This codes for CAWDRGDYEQYF.

CDR3 DNA sequence: TGTGCCAGCAGCTTAGGTGTTCAGGGTTCTGAGGAGCAGTACTTC. Protein product: CASSLGVQGSEEQYF. The chain couples TRBV11-1 to TRBJ2-7, with D possibly TRBD1 on 5 matching bases. The V end was cut by 1 base, the J end by 7 bases, with 17 bases between. Germline V gene data show CDR1 as SGHAT and CDR2 as FQDESV (reference sequence). This CDR3 is 15 amino acids long. The complete variable domain, with remaining parts taken from reference TRBV11-1 and TRBJ2-7, reads EAEVAQSPRYKITEKSQAVAFWCDPISGHATLYWYRQILGQGPELLVQFQDESVVDDSQLPKDRFSAERLKGVDSTLKIQPAELGDSAMYLCASSLGVQGSEEQYFGPGTRLTVT.

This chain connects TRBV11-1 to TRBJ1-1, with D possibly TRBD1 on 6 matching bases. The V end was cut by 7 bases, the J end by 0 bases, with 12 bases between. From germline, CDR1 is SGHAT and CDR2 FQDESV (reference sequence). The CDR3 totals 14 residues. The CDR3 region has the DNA TGTGCCAGCACCCTAACAGGGCTGAACACTGAAGCTTTCTTT. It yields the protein CASTLTGLNTEAFF. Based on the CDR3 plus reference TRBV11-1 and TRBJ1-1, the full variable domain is EAEVAQSPRYKITEKSQAVAFWCDPISGHATLYWYRQILGQGPELLVQFQDESVVDDSQLPKDRFSAERLKGVDSTLKIQPAELGDSAMYLCASTLTGLNTEAFFGQGTRLTVV.

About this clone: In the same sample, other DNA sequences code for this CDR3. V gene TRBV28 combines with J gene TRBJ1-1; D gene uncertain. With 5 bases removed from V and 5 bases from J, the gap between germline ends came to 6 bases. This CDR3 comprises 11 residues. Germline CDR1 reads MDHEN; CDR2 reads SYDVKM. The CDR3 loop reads CASSLSTEAFF. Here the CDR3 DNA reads TGTGCCAGCAGTCTCAGTACTGAAGCTTTCTTT.

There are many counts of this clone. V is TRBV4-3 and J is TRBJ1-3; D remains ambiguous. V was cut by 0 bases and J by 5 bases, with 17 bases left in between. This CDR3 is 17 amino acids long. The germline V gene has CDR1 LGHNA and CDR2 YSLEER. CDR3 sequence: CASSQDLGNPNRNTIYF. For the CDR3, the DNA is TGCGCCAGCAGCCAAGACCTCGGGAACCCTAATAGAAACACCATATATTTT.

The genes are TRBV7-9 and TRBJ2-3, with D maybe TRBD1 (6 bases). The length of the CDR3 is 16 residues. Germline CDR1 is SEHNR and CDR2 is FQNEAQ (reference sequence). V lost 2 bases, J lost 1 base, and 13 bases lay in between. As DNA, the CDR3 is TGTGCCAGCAGCTTACACAGGGTGTTGGGCACAGATACGCAGTATTTT. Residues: CASSLHRVLGTDTQYF.

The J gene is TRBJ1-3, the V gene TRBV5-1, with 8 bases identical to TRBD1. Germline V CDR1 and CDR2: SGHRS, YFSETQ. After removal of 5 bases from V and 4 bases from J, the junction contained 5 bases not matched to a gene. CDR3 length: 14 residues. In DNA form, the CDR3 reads TGCGCCAGCAGTCCGGACAGGGCCGGAAACACCATATATTTT. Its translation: CASSPDRAGNTIYF.

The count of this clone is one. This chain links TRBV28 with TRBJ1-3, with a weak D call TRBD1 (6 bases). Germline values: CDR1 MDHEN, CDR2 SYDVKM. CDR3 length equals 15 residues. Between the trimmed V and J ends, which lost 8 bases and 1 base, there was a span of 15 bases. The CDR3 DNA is TGTGCCAGCGTAGAAACAGGGACATCTGGAAACACCATATATTTT. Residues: CASVETGTSGNTIYF.

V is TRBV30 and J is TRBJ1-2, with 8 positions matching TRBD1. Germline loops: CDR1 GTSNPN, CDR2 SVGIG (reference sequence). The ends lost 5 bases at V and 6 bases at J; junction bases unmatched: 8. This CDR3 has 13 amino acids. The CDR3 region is CAWQMGQENGYTF. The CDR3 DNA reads TGTGCCTGGCAAATGGGACAGGAAAATGGCTACACCTTC.

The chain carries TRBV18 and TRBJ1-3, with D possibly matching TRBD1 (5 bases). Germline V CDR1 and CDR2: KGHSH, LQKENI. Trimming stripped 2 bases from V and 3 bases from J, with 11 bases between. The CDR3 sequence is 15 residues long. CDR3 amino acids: CASSPGGSLGNTIYF. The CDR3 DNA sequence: TGTGCCAGCTCACCAGGGGGGTCTCTTGGAAACACCATATATTTT.

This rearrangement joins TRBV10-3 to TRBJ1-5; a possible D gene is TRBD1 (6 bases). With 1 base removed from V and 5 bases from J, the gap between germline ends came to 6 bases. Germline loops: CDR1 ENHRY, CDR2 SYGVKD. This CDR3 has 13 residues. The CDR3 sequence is CAISEYRDQPQHF. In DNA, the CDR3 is TGTGCCATCAGTGAGTACAGGGATCAGCCCCAGCATTTT.

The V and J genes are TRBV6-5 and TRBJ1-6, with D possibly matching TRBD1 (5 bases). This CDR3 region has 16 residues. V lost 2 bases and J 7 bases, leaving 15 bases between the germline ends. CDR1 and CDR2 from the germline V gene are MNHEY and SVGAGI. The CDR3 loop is CASSYDSGSGNSPLHF. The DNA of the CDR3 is TGTGCCAGCAGTTACGATTCAGGGTCCGGAAATTCACCCCTCCACTTT.

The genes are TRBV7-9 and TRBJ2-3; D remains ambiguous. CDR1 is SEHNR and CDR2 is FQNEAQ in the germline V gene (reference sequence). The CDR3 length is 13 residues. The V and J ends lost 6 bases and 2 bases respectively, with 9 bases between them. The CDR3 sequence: CASRPRTTDTQYF. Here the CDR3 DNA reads TGTGCCAGCAGACCCAGAACCACAGATACGCAGTATTTT.

The CDR3 loop is CASSLALSLSGYTF. The CDR3 DNA follows: TGTGCCAGCAGCTTAGCATTAAGTCTCAGTGGCTACACCTTC. The chain joins TRBV7-2 to TRBJ1-2; no firm D call. CDR3 length: 14 amino acids. Trimming removed 0 bases from V and 7 bases from J, with 12 bases in between. Germline CDR1 is SGHTA and CDR2 is FQGNSA.

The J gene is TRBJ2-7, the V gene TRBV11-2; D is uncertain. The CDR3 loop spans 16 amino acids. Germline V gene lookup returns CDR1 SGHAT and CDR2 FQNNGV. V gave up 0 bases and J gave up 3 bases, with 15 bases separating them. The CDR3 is CASSLDWAKALYEQYF. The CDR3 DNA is TGTGCCAGCAGCTTAGATTGGGCCAAGGCACTCTACGAGCAGTACTTC.

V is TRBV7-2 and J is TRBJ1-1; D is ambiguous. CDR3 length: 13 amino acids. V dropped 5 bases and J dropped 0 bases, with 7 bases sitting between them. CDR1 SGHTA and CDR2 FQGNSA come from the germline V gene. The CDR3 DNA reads TGTGCCAGCAGCGACTATATGAACACTGAAGCTTTCTTT. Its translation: CASSDYMNTEAFF.

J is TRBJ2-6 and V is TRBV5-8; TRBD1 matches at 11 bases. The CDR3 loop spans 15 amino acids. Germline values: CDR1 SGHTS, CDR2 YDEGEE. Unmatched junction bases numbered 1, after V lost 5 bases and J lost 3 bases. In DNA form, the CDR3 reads TGTGCCAGCAGGGACAGGGGGCTTGGGGCCAACGTCCTGACTTTC. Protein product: CASRDRGLGANVLTF. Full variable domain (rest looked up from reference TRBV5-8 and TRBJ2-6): EAGVTQSPTHLIKTRGQQATLRCSPISGHTSVYWYQQALGLGLQFLLWYDEGEERNRGNFPPRFSGRQFPNYSSELNVNALELEDSALYLCASRDRGLGANVLTFGAGSRLTVL.

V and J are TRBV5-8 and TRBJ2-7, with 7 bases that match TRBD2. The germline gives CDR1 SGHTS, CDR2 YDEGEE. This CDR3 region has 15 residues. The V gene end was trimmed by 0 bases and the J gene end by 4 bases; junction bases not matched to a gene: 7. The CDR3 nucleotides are TGTGCCAGCAGCTTGGGCGGGAGTCGTGTTTACGAGCAGTACTTC. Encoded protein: CASSLGGSRVYEQYF.

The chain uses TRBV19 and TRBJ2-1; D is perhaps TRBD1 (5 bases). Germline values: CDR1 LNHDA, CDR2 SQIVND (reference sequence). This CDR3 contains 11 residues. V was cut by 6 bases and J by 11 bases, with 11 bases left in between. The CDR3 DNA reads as TGTGCCAGTAGATATCAGGGAAAGCAGTTCTTC. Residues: CASRYQGKQFF.

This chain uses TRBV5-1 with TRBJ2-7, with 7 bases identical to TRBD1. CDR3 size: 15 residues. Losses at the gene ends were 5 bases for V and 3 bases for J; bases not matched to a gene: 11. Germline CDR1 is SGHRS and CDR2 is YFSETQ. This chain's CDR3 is CASRVLTGTIYEQYF. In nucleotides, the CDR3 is TGCGCCAGCAGGGTATTGACAGGGACAATCTACGAGCAGTACTTC.

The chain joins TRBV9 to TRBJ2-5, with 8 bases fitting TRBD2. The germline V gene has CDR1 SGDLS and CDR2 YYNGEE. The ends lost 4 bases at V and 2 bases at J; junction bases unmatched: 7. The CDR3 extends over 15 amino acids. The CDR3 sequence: CASSPSGGEQETQYF. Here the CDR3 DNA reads TGTGCCAGCAGCCCCTCGGGAGGGGAACAAGAGACCCAGTACTTC.

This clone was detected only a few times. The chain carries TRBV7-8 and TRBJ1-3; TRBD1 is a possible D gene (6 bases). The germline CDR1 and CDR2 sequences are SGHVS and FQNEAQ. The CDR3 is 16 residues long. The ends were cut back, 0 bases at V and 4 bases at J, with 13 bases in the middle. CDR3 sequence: CASSLAAGANGNTIYF. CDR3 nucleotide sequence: TGTGCCAGCAGCTTAGCGGCAGGGGCAAACGGAAACACCATATATTTT.